The entry below gives a single T cell receptor (beta chain) sequence along with its context. The antigen is unknown. The V gene lost 3 bases and the J gene lost 2 bases, with 13 bases spanning the gap. The CDR3 length is 15 residues. CDR1 and CDR2 (germline): SGHTA, FQGNSA. This sample was included in a study of liver allograft versus peripheral blood T cells. Study summary: The study compared liver allograft T cell receptor repertoires against peripheral blood repertoires of liver transplant recipients. Broader study findings: Peripheral blood repertoires reportedly differed from the T cell receptor repertoires found inside liver allografts.

TCRdb reprocessed the reads with MiXCR, giving one entry per CDR3 protein. The profile shows 13,000 or so distinct CDR3 sequences, over 15% of them singletons. This sequence originates from a human patient who had a liver transplant. Some T cells may have come from the graft donor. This chain links TRBV7-2 with TRBJ2-5; D unclear. In DNA form, the CDR3 reads TGTGCCAGCAGCTTCAACTATGCGGAGCAAGAGACCCAGTACTTC. It is translated as CASSFNYAEQETQYF.